The present T cell receptor (beta chain) was sequenced within a study of regulatory T cells in long-lasting Graves disease. Time point in this sample: newly diagnosed GD, antithyroid drugs for less than 3 months. Researchers made the TCR library from RNA that was extracted from PBMCs. Patients were from an endocrinology department in Xi'an, China. Sequencing libraries for TCR beta were prepared with iRepertoire HTBI primers and Arm-PCR of CDR3 regions. TCRdb recomputed calls from the multiplex PCR reads with MiXCR, one row per CDR3 protein. The sample includes 400,000 to 500,000 distinct CDR3 sequences, about 15% of them seen just once. This clonotype was counted ten times or more. V gave up 5 bases and J gave up 4 bases, with 5 bases separating them. This CDR3 contains 11 residues. CDR1 and CDR2 (germline): WSHSY, SAAADI. A further study also used this sample, focusing on T cells in Graves' hyperthyroidism and ophthalmopathy. That source adds: The study defined stable Graves' hyperthyroidism as no ophthalmopathy progression within 18 months. Primed by the HTBI set, a first-round RT-PCR was run on the TCR CDR3.

Sequenced here: peripheral blood mononuclear cells (PBMCs), sampled at new diagnosis, from a patient treated with antithyroid drugs. The origin of this receptor is a middle-aged woman with Graves disease. The chain is built from TRBV10-2 and TRBJ1-1, with D uncertain. The CDR3 DNA reads as TGCGCCAGCAGTACCAGCACTGAAGCTTTCTTT. Protein sequence: CASSTSTEAFF.